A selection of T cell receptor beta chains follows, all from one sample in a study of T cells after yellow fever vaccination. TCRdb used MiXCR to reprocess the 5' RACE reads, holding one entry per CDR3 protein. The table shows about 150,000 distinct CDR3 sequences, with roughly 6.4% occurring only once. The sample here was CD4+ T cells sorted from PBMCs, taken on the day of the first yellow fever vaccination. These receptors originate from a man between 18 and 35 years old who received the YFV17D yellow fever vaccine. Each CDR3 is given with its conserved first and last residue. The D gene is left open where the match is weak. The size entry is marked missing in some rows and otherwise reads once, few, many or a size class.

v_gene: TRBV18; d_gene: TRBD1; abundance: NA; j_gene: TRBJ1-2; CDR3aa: CASSPDREGYGYTF; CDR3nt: TGTGCCAGCTCGCCGGACAGGGAAGGCTATGGCTACACCTTC
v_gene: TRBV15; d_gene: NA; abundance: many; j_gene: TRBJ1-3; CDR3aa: CATSKSRANTIYF; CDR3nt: TGTGCCACCAGCAAATCGAGAGCAAACACCATATATTTT
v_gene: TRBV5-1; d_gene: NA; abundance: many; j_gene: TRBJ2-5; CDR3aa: CASSFTSPETQYF; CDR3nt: TGCGCCAGCAGTTTCACTTCGCCAGAGACCCAGTACTTC
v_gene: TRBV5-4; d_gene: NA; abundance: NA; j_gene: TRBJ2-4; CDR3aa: CASSLDPADWSVQYF; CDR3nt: TGTGCCAGCAGCTTGGATCCGGCGGATTGGTCGGTTCAGTACTTC
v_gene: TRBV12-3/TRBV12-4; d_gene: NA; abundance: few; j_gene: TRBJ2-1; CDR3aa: CASSAYYDEQFF; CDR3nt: TGTGCCAGCAGTGCCTACTACGATGAGCAGTTCTTC
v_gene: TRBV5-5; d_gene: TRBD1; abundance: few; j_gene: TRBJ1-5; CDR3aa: CASSSGTGMRHWPQHF; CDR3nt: TGTGCCAGCAGCTCTGGGACAGGGATGAGGCACTGGCCCCAGCATTTT
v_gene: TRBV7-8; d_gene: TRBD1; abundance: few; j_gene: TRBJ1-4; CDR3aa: CASSLTGNSEKLFF; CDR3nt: TGTGCCAGCAGCTTGACAGGGAATTCCGAAAAACTGTTTTTT
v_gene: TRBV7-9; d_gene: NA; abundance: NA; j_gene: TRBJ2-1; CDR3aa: CASTDPLSSYNEQFF; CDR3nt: TGTGCCAGCACCGATCCCCTGAGCTCCTACAATGAGCAGTTCTTC
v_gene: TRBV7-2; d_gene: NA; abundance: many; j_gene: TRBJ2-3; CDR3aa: CASSPPGLIADTQYF; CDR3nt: TGTGCCAGCAGCCCACCAGGGTTAATTGCAGATACGCAGTATTTT
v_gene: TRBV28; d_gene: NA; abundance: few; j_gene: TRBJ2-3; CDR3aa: CASSPDNTDTQYF; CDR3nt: TGTGCCAGCAGCCCGGACAACACAGATACGCAGTATTTT
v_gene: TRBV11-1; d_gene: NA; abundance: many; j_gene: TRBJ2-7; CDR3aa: CASSLTGAYEQYF; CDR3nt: TGTGCCAGCAGCTTAACGGGAGCCTACGAGCAGTACTTC
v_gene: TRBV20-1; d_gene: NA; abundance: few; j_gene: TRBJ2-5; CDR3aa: CSARLGPGETQYF; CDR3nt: TGCAGTGCTAGACTCGGGCCGGGAGAGACCCAGTACTTC
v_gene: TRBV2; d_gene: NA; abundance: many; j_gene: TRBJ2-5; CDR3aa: CASSAREGVETQYF; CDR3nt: TGTGCCAGCAGTGCCCGTGAGGGGGTGGAGACCCAGTACTTC
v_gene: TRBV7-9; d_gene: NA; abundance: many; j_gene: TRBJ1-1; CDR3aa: CASGTRNTEAFF; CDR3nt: TGTGCCAGCGGTACTCGGAACACTGAAGCTTTCTTT
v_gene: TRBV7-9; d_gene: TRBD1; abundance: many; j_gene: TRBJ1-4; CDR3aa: CASSLDRGREKLFF; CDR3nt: TGTGCCAGCAGCTTGGACAGGGGTCGTGAAAAACTGTTTTTT
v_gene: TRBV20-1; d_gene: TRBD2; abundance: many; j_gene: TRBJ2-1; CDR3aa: CSARVGGAVNEQFF; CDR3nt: TGCAGTGCTAGGGTCGGGGGGGCCGTCAATGAGCAGTTCTTC
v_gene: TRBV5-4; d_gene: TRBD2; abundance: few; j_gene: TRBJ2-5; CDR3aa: CASSYSGGVVETQYF; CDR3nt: TGTGCCAGCAGCTATAGCGGGGGGGTGGTAGAGACCCAGTACTTC
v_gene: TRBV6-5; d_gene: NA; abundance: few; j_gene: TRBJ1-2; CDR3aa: CASTPDSNYGYTF; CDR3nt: TGTGCCAGCACCCCGGACAGTAACTATGGCTACACCTTC
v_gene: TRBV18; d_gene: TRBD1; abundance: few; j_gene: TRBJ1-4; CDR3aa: CASSPKGQGATNEKLFF; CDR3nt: TGTGCCAGCTCACCAAAAGGACAGGGAGCAACTAATGAAAAACTGTTTTTT
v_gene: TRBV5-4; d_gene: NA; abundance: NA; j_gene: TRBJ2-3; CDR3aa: CASSGDSTDTQYF; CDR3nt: TGTGCCAGCAGCGGGGACTCCACAGATACGCAGTATTTT
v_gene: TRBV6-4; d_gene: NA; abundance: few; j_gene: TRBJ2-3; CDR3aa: CASSDTETDTQYF; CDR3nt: TGTGCCAGCAGTGACACAGAAACAGATACGCAGTATTTT
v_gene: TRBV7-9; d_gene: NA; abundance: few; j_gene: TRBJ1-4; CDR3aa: CASSSRGTLTNEKLFF; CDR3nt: TGTGCCAGCAGCTCCAGGGGCACCCTGACTAATGAAAAACTGTTTTTT
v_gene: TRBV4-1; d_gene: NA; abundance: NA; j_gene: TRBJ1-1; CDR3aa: CASSQEGGGWRGGRDTEAFF; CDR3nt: TGCGCCAGCAGCCAAGAAGGGGGGGGGTGGAGGGGAGGACGGGACACTGAAGCTTTCTTT
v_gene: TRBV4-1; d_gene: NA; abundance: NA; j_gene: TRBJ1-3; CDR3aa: CASSQVGGPTGNTIYF; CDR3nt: TGCGCCAGCAGCCAAGTAGGGGGACCAACTGGAAACACCATATATTTT
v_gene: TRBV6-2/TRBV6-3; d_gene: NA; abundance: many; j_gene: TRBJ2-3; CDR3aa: CASSYSRDTQYTDTQYF; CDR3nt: TGTGCCAGCAGTTACTCGAGGGACACCCAGTACACAGATACGCAGTATTTT
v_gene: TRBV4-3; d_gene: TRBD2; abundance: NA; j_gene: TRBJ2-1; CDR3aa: CASSQDVGASGGFSYNEQFF; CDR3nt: TGCGCCAGCAGCCAAGATGTTGGGGCTAGCGGGGGGTTCTCCTACAATGAGCAGTTCTTC
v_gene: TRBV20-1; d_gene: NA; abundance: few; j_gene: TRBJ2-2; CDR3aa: CSAVQGAGTGELFF; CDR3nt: TGCAGTGCTGTCCAGGGTGCGGGCACCGGGGAGCTGTTTTTT
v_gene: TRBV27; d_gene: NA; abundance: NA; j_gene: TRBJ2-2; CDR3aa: CASSSGEGFAGELFF; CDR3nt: TGTGCCAGCAGTTCAGGAGAGGGTTTCGCCGGGGAGCTGTTTTTT
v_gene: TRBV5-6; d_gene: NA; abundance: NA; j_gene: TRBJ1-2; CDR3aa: CASSSDPGSYTF; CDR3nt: TGTGCCAGCAGCTCCGACCCTGGCAGCTACACCTTC
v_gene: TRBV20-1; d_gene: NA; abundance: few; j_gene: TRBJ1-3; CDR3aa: CSARHEHTIYF; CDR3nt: TGCAGTGCTCGACACGAGCACACCATATATTTT
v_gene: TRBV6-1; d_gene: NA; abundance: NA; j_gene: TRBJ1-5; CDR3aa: CASSAGTPFSNQPQHF; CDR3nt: TGTGCCAGCTCTGCCGGGACACCTTTTAGCAATCAGCCCCAGCATTTT
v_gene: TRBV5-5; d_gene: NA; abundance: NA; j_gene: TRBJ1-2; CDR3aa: CASSLPGGRGYTF; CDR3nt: TGTGCCAGCAGCTTGCCCGGGGGGCGGGGCTACACCTTC
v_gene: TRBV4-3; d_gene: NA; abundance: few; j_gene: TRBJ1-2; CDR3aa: CASSQVGDPRRSYTF; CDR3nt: TGCGCCAGCAGCCAAGTAGGAGATCCGCGTAGGAGCTACACCTTC
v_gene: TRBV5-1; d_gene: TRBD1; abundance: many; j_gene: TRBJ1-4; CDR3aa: CASSDKIGGKLFF; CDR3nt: TGCGCCAGCAGCGACAAGATAGGGGGCAAACTGTTTTTT
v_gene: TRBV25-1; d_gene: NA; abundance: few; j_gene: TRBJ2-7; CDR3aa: CASSETGRGYEQYF; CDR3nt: TGTGCCAGCAGTGAGACAGGGAGGGGGTACGAGCAGTACTTC
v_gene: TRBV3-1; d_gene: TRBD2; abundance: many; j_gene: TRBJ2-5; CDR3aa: CASSPTSGTFQETQYF; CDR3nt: TGTGCCAGCAGCCCCACTAGCGGGACCTTCCAAGAGACCCAGTACTTC
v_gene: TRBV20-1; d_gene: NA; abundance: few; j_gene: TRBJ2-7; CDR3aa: CSASPVASDAGEQYF; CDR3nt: TGCAGTGCTAGTCCAGTGGCTAGCGATGCCGGAGAGCAGTACTTC
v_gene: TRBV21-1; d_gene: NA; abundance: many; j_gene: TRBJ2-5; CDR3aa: CATSARQETQYF; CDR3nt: TGTGCCACCTCGGCCCGCCAAGAGACCCAGTACTTC
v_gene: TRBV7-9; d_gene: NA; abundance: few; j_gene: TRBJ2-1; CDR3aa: CASSLERKFSDEQFF; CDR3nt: TGTGCCAGCAGCTTAGAGCGCAAGTTTTCTGATGAGCAGTTCTTC
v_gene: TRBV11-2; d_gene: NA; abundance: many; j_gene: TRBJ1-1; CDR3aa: CASSFNEYTEAFF; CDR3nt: TGTGCCAGCAGCTTTAATGAGTACACTGAAGCTTTCTTT
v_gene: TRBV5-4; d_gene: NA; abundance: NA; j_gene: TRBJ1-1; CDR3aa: CASSLPTGSNTEAFF; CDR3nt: TGTGCCAGCAGCTTGCCCACAGGGTCGAACACTGAAGCTTTCTTT
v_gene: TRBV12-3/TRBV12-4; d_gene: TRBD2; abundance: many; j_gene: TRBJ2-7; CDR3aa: CASSLTRGVVREQYF; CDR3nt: TGTGCCAGCAGTTTGACGCGGGGGGTCGTACGGGAGCAGTACTTC
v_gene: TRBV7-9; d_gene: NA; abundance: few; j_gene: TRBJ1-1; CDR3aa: CASSGRIVRPRNTEAFF; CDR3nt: TGTGCCAGCAGCGGGAGGATCGTTCGACCCCGAAACACTGAAGCTTTCTTT
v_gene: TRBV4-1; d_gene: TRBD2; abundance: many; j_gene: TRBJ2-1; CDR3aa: CASSRRLAGVNDNEQFF; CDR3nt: TGCGCCAGCAGCCGTCGACTAGCGGGGGTGAACGACAATGAGCAGTTCTTC
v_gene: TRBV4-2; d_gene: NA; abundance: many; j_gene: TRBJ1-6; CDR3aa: CASSQVGSPLHF; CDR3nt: TGTGCCAGCAGCCAAGTGGGTTCACCCCTCCACTTT
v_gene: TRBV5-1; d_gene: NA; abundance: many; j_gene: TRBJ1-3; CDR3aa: CASSLDVTAGNTIYF; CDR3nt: TGCGCCAGCAGCTTGGACGTGACAGCCGGAAACACCATATATTTT
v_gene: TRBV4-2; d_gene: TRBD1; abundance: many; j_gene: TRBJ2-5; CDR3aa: CASSQGTGGDQETQYF; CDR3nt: TGTGCCAGCAGCCAAGGGACAGGGGGTGACCAAGAGACCCAGTACTTC